This T cell receptor (beta chain) stems from a study of blood T cell repertoires in COVID-19. Whole-study context: Samples representing acute and convalescent COVID-19 were sourced from the United States, Italy and Spain. T cells, B-cell-depleted T cells, or PBMCs supplied cDNA or gDNA.

In the authors' methods: Amplification of reference gene primers provided the estimated nucleated cell counts. Profiling relied on immunoSEQ multiplex PCR, and the TCRdb table lists in-frame clones only, not all of them. Clonal size and the V and J genes are those of that table, whereas D and trimming came from the DNA. The sample shows just over 95,000 clones, around 87% of them seen only once. With 8 bases clipped from V and 0 bases from J, the junction kept 6 bases outside the gene matches. The CDR3 sequence is 13 residues long. Germline-derived CDR1 and CDR2 are SQVTM and ANQGSEA. Material for sequencing was peripheral blood. This receptor was taken from a human donor in a cohort sampled during active COVID-19. The chain is built from TRBV29-1 and TRBJ1-1; 7 bases line up with TRBD1. The CDR3 DNA is TGCAGCACGATCGACAGGGTGAACACTGAAGCTTTCTTT. Amino acid sequence: CSTIDRVNTEAFF.